This T cell receptor (beta chain) was captured by sequencing in a study of blood T cell repertoires in COVID-19. Study as a whole: Samples taken during acute and convalescent COVID-19 were collected in the United States, Italy and Spain. T cells, B-cell-depleted T cells, or PBMCs provided the cDNA or gDNA that served as material.

Methods used by the authors: From reference gene primer amplification, estimates of nucleated cell counts were derived. Sequenced by immunoSEQ multiplex PCR; TCRdb stores in-frame clones only, minus some. That table furnishes V, J and clone size, whereas the DNA furnished D and trimming. Of approximately 20,000 clones listed, roughly nine tenths are singletons. The V and J ends lost 5 bases and 6 bases respectively, with 11 bases between them. Germline V lookup: CDR1 SNHLY, CDR2 FYNNEI. The CDR3 consists of 13 residues. The sequence was obtained from a human donor with active COVID-19. The donor label of this sample is uncertain. The sequenced material came from peripheral blood. The genes are TRBV2 and TRBJ1-3, with unresolved D. The CDR3 here is CASSSDLANTIYF. CDR3 nucleotide sequence: TGTGCCAGCAGTTCCGACTTGGCAAACACCATATATTTT. Supplemented by reference TRBV2 and TRBJ1-3, the full variable domain reads EPEVTQTPSHQVTQMGQEVILRCVPISNHLYFYWYRQILGQKVEFLVSFYNNEISEKSEIFDDQFSVERPDGSNFTLKIRSTKLEDSAMYFCASSSDLANTIYFGEGSWLTVV.